Here is one TCR beta chain with its context. The data were taken from a study of blood T cell repertoires in COVID-19. CDR3 length equals 13 residues. Trimming removed 6 bases from V and 0 bases from J, with 6 bases in between. Sequenced by immunoSEQ multiplex PCR; TCRdb stores in-frame clones only, minus some. This table has 140,000 to 150,000 clones, 85% appearing once. J is TRBJ1-5 and V is TRBV12-3 or TRBV12-4; D is unclear. Source material: PBMCs or T cells enriched from blood (not recorded which). The TCR originated in a middle-aged woman who had recovered from COVID-19. CDR3 nucleotides: TGTGCCAGCAGCCCAAATAGCAATCAGCCCCAGCATTTT. It translates to CASSPNSNQPQHF.